This entry lists 3 T cell receptor beta chains sequenced from one sample in a study of blood T cell repertoires in COVID-19. Sequenced by immunoSEQ multiplex PCR; TCRdb stores in-frame clones only, minus some. Here the sample spans 150,000 to 200,000 clones, roughly 84% being singletons. What was sequenced was peripheral blood. The receptor set was obtained from a human donor with acute or convalescent COVID-19. The donor label of this sample is uncertain.

This chain joins TRBV6-1 and TRBJ1-2; D is uncertain. The CDR3 totals 15 residues. V shed 0 bases and J shed 9 bases, with 17 bases lying between them. The V gene's germline CDR1 is MNHNS and CDR2 SASEGT. The CDR3 protein is CASSEAPGKPGSYTF. The CDR3, as DNA: TGTGCCAGCAGTGAAGCGCCCGGGAAGCCTGGGAGCTACACCTTC.

The chain uses TRBV7-9 and TRBJ1-2, with 10 bases identical to TRBD1. This CDR3 is 13 amino acids long. Trimming took 10 bases from V and 8 from J; bases not matched to a gene: 10. Germline V gene lookup returns CDR1 SEHNR and CDR2 FQNEAQ (reference sequence). The CDR3: CATDDRGREGYTF. The CDR3 coding sequence is TGTGCCACCGATGACAGGGGGCGAGAGGGCTACACCTTC.

CDR3 coding DNA: TGTGCCAGCAGGCTATCATTCCCTTCAAACCAGCATTTT. As protein: CASRLSFPSNQHF. The chain links TRBV6-5 to TRBJ1-5; D remains unclear. V dropped 6 bases and J dropped 12 bases, with 18 bases sitting between them. Germline lookup yields CDR1 MNHEY and CDR2 SVGAGI. This CDR3 is built from 13 residues.